This TCR beta chain is from a study of control samples from healthy donors and cancer patients. The germline V gene has CDR1 LNHDA and CDR2 SQIVND (reference sequence). CDR3 length: 15 amino acids. The germline V and J ends were trimmed by 3 bases and 2 bases, with 13 bases remaining between them. The protocol was immunoSEQ multiplex PCR, while the TCRdb copy is restricted to in-frame clones and leaves out a portion. The table lists 60,000 to 95,000 clones, approximately 91% of them singletons. Sequenced material: PBMCs. V is TRBV19 and J is TRBJ2-5; D remains ambiguous. This clonotype was sampled from a woman between 50 and 59 years old with colorectal cancer. The CDR3 loop reads CASSIVGFRQETQYF. The CDR3, as DNA: TGTGCCAGTAGTATTGTGGGATTCAGACAAGAGACCCAGTACTTC.